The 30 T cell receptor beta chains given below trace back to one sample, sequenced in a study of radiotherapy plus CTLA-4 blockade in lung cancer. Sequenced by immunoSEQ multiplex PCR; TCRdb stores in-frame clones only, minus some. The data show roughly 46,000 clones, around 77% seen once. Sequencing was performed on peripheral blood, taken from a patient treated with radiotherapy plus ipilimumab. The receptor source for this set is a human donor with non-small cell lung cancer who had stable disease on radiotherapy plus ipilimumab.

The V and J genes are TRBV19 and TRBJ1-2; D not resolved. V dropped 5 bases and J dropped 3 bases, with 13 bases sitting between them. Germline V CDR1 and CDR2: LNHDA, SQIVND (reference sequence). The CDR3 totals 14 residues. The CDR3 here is CASSADLADYGYTF. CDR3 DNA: TGTGCCAGTAGTGCCGACCTGGCTGACTATGGCTACACCTTC.

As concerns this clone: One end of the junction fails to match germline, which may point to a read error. CDR3 bases: TGTGCCAGCAGTCAAGTTTTGGGGGTTGACGAAAAACTGTTTTTT. This gives the protein CASSQVLGVDEKLFF. The chain recombines TRBV14 with TRBJ1-4; perhaps TRBD1 as D (5 bases). The CDR3 has 15 residues. CDR1 and CDR2 (germline): SGHDN, FVKESK. Looking up the rest from reference TRBV14 and TRBJ1-4 gives the full variable domain: EAGVTQFPSHSVIEKGQTVTLRCDPISGHDNLYWYRRVMGKEIKFLLHFVKESKQDESGMPNNRFLAERTGGTYSTLKVQPAELEDSGVYFCASSQVLGVDEKLFFGSGTQLSVL.

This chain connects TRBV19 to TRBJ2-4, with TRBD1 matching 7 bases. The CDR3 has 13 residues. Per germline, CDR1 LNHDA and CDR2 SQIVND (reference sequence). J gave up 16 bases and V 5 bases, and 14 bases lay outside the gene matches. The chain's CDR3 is CASSHRAEGQFYF. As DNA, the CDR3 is TGTGCCAGTAGTCATCGGGCCGAGGGACAGTTCTACTTC. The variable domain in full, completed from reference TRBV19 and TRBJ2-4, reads DGGITQSPKYLFRKEGQNVTLSCEQNLNHDAMYWYRQDPGQGLRLIYYSQIVNDFQKGDIAEGYSVSREKKESFPLTVTSAQKNPTAFYLCASSHRAEGQFYFGAGTRLSVL.

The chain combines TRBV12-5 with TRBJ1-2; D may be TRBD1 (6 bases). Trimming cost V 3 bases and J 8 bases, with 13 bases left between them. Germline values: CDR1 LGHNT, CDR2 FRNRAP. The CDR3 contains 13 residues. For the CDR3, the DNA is TGTGCTAGTGGTTTAGGGGGGCTGCAAGGCTACACCTTC. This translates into CASGLGGLQGYTF.

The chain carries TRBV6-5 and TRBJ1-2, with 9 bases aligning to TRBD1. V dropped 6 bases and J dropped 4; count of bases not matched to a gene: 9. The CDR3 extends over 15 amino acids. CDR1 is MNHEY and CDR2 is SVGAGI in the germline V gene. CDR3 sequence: CASSTHRGQSYGYTF. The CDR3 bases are TGTGCCAGCAGCACCCACAGGGGGCAAAGCTATGGCTACACCTTC.

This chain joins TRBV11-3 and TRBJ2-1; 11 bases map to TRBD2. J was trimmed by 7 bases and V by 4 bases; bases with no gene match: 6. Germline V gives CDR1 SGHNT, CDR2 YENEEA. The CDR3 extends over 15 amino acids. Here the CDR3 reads CASSSAGLAANEQFF. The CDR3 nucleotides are TGTGCCAGCAGCTCCGCGGGACTAGCGGCAAATGAGCAGTTCTTC. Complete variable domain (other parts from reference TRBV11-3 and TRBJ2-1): EAGVVQSPRYKIIEKKQPVAFWCNPISGHNTLYWYLQNLGQGPELLIRYENEEAVDDSQLPKDRFSAERLKGVDSTLKIQPAELGDSAVYLCASSSAGLAANEQFFGPGTRLTVL.

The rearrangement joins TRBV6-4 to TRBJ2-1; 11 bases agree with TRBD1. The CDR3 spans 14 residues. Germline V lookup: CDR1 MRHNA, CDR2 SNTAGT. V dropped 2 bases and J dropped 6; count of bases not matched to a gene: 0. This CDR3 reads CASSDGTGGNEQFF. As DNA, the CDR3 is TGTGCCAGCAGTGACGGGACAGGGGGCAATGAGCAGTTCTTC.

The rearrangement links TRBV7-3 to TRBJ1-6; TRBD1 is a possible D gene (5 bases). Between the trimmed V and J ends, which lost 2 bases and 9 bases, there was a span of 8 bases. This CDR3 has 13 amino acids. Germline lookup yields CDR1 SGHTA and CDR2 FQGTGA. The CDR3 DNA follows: TGTGCCAGCAGCTTATCGACAGCTTCACCCCTCCACTTT. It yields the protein CASSLSTASPLHF.

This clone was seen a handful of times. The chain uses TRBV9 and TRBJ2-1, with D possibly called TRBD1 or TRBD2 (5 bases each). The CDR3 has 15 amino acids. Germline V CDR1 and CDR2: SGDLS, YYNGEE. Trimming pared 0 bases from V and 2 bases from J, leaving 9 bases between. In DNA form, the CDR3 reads TGTGCCAGCAGCGTAGGGGGGACCACCTACAATGAGCAGTTCTTC. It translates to CASSVGGTTYNEQFF.

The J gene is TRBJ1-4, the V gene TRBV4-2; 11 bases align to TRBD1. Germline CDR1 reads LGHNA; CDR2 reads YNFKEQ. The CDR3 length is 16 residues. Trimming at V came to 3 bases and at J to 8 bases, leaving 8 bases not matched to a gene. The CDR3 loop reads CASSQGQGGEGEKLFF. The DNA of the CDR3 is TGTGCCAGCAGCCAGGGACAGGGGGGCGAAGGCGAAAAACTGTTTTTT.

Here the CDR3 reads CASSLNRGVNEYF. The CDR3 DNA sequence: TGTGCCAGCAGTCTAAACAGGGGGGTCAATGAGTACTTC. The rearrangement joins TRBV2 to TRBJ2-5, with 8 bases that match TRBD1. V lost 5 bases to trimming and J lost 12 bases; unmatched junction nucleotides: 11. Per germline, CDR1 SNHLY and CDR2 FYNNEI. This CDR3 comprises 13 residues.

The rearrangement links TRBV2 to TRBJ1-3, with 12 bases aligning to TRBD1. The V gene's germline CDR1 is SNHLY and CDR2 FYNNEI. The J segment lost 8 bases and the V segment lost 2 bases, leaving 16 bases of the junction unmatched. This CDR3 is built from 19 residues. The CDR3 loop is CASSESLPAPGQGAYTIYF. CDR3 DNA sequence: TGTGCCAGCAGTGAATCCTTGCCCGCTCCGGGACAGGGGGCTTACACCATATATTTT.

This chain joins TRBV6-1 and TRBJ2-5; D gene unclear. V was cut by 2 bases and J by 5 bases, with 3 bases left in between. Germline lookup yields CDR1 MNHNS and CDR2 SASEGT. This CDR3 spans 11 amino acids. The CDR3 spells CASSESETQYF. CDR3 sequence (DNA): TGTGCCAGCAGTGAATCGGAGACCCAGTACTTC.

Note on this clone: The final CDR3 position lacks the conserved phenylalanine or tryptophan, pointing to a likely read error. The chain's CDR3 is CASKTDRNTEAFL. The CDR3 DNA reads as TGCGCCAGCAAAACGGACAGGAACACTGAAGCTTTCCTT. This chain uses TRBV4-1 with TRBJ1-1; D possibly corresponds to TRBD1 (6 bases). The length of the CDR3 is 13 residues. CDR1 is MGHRA and CDR2 is YSYEKL in the germline V gene. V was clipped by 7 bases and J by 1 base, with 10 bases between them.

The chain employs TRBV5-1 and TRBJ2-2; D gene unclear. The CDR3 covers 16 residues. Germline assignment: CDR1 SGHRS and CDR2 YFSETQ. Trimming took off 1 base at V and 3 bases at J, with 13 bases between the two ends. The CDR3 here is CASSLSSDPHTGELFF. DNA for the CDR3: TGCGCCAGCAGCTTGTCTTCCGATCCTCACACCGGGGAGCTGTTTTTT. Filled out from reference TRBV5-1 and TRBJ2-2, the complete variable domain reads KAGVTQTPRYLIKTRGQQVTLSCSPISGHRSVSWYQQTPGQGLQFLFEYFSETQRNKGNFPGRFSGRQFSNSRSEMNVSTLELGDSALYLCASSLSSDPHTGELFFGEGSRLTVL.

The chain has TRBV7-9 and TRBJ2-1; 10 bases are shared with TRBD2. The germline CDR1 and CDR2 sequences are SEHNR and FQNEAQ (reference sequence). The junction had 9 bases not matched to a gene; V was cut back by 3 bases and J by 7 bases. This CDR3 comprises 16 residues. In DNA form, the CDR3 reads TGTGCCAGCAGCTTGGGAGCGGGGGGGCAGGGGAATGAGCAGTTCTTC. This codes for CASSLGAGGQGNEQFF.

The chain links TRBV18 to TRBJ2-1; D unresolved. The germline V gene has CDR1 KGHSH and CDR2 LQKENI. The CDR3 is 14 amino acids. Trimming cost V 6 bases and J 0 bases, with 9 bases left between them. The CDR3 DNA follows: TGTGCCAGCTCCCCGGATCTCTCCTACAATGAGCAGTTCTTC. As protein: CASSPDLSYNEQFF.

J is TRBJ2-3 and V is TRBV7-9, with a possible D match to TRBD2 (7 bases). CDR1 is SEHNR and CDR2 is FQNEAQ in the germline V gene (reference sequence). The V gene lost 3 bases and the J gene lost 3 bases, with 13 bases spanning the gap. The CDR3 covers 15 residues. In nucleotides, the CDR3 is TGTGCCAGCAGCTTGGGGGGGCCGGGGACAGATACGCAGTATTTT. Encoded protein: CASSLGGPGTDTQYF.

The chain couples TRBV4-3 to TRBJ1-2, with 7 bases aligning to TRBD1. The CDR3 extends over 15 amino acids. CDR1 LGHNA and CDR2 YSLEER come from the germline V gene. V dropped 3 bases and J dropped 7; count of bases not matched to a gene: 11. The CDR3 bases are TGCGCCAGCAGCCAGACAGACAGGGCTTACACTGGCTACACCTTC. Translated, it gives CASSQTDRAYTGYTF.

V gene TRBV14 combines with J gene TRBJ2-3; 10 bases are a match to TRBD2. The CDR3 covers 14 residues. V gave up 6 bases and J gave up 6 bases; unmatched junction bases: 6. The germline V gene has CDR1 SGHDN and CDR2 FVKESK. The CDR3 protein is CASRLLAGDDTQYF. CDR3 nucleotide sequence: TGTGCCAGCAGGTTGCTAGCGGGGGATGATACGCAGTATTTT.

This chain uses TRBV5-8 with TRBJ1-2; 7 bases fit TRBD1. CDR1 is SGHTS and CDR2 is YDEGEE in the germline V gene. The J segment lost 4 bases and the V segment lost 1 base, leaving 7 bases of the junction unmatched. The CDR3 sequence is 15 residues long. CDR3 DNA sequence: TGTGCCAGCAGCTTGAGGGGACAGAGTTTCTATGGCTACACCTTC. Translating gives CASSLRGQSFYGYTF.

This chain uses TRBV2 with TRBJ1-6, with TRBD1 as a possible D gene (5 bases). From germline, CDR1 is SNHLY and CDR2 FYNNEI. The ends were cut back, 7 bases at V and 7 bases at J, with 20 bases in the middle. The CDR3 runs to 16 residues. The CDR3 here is CASIVSSGLLNSPLHF. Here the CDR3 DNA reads TGTGCCAGCATAGTTTCTTCGGGACTTCTAAATTCACCCCTCCACTTT.

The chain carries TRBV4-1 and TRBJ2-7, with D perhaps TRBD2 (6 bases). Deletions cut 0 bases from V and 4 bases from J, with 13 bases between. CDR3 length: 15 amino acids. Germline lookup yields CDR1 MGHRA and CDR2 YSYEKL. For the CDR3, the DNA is TGCGCCAGCAGCCAAGAAACCTCGGGGAGGTACGAGCAGTACTTC. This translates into CASSQETSGRYEQYF.

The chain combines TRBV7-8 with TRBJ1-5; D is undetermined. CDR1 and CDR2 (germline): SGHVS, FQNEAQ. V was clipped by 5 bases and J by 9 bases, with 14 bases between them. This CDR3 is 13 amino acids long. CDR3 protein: CASSLGLRRPQHF. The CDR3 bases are TGTGCCAGCAGCCTCGGACTCCGGCGGCCCCAGCATTTT.

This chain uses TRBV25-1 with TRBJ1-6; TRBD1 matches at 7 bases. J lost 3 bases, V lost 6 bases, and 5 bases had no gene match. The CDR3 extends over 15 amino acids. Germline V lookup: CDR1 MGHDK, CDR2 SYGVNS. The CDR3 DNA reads TGTGCCAGCAGGGGGGACAGAAACTATAATTCACCCCTCCACTTT. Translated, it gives CASRGDRNYNSPLHF.

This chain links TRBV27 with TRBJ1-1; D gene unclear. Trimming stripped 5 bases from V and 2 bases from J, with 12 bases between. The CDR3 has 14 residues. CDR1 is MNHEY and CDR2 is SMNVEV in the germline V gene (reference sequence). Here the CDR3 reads CASSPIVSNTEAFF. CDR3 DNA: TGTGCCAGCAGTCCAATTGTCAGTAACACTGAAGCTTTCTTT.

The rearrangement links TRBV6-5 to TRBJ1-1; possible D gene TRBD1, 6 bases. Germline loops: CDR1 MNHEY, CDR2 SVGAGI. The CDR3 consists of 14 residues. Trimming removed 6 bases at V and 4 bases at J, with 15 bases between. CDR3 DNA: TGTGCCAGCAGCGGAACGGACAGCGGCACTGAAGCTTTCTTT. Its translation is CASSGTDSGTEAFF.

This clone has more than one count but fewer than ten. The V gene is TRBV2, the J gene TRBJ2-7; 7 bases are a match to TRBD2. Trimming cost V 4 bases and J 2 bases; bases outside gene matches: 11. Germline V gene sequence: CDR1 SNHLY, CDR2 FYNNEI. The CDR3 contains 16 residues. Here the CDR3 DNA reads TGTGCCAGCAGTGGTCTCAAGCGGGGATTAACCTACGAGCAGTACGTC. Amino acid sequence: CASSGLKRGLTYEQYV.

The CDR3 sequence: CSVWAQSRNYGYTF. CDR3 nucleotide sequence: TGCAGCGTTTGGGCACAGTCACGCAACTATGGCTACACCTTC. The chain recombines TRBV29-1 with TRBJ1-2, with D unresolved. Per the germline V gene, CDR1 is SQVTM and CDR2 is ANQGSEA. Between the trimmed V and J ends, which lost 5 bases and 2 bases, there was a span of 15 bases. The CDR3 loop spans 14 amino acids.

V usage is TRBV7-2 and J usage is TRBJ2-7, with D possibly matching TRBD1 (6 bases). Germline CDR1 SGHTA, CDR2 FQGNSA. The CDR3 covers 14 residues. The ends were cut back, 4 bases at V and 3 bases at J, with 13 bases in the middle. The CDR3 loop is CASSYKQGGYEQYF. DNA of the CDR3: TGTGCCAGCAGCTACAAACAGGGTGGCTACGAGCAGTACTTC.